This T cell receptor (beta chain) originates from a study of blood T cell repertoires in COVID-19. Study details: From T cells, B-cell-depleted T cells, or PBMCs came the material, which was cDNA or gDNA.

Clones were read by immunoSEQ multiplex PCR, and TCRdb kept only the in-frame ones, dropping some. Of approximately 40,000 clones detected, approximately 86% appear once; the ten largest clones hold approximately 20%. Germline V lookup: CDR1 KGHSH, CDR2 LQKENI. This CDR3 region has 16 residues. V lost 1 base and J 1 base, leaving 13 bases between the germline ends. The chain joins TRBV18 to TRBJ1-1; a weak D match, TRBD1 (5 bases). The source of this sequence is a man aged 50 to 60 in a cohort sampled during active COVID-19. Sequenced material: peripheral blood. In nucleotides, the CDR3 is TGTGCCAGCTCACCACGGGCCAGGGTGGCGAACACTGAAGCTTTCTTT. Translation gives CASSPRARVANTEAFF.